Following are 30 T cell receptor beta chains from one sample sequenced in a study of shared clonotypes between healthy human individuals. Only CD45RO-negative cells positively selected for CCR7 counted as naive CD8 cells, so terminally differentiated effector memory CD45RA+ cells were excluded. Assay: immunoSEQ multiplex PCR; the TCRdb copy retains only in-frame clones and omits some. The sample contains about 800,000 clones, about 97% of which appear only once. The specimen was naive CD8+ T cells sorted from blood. The receptors originated from a man in his thirties or forties in good health.

The chain is built from TRBV9 and TRBJ2-7; D ambiguous. Trimming shortened V by 0 bases and J by 1 base, and 8 bases separated the two germline ends. Germline values: CDR1 SGDLS, CDR2 YYNGEE. This CDR3 has 14 amino acids. The CDR3 bases are TGTGCCAGCAGCGTAGACGACATTTCCTACGAGCAGTACTTC. Residues: CASSVDDISYEQYF.

The rearrangement uses TRBV29-1 and TRBJ1-3; D gene ambiguous. The V gene lost 7 bases and the J gene lost 3 bases, with 10 bases spanning the gap. The CDR3 covers 12 residues. Germline V CDR1 and CDR2: SQVTM, ANQGSEA. CDR3 sequence (DNA): TGCAGCGGGATGGCTGTTGGAAACACCATATATTTT. Protein sequence: CSGMAVGNTIYF.

The genes are TRBV5-1 and TRBJ2-1; D not certain. CDR1 is SGHRS and CDR2 is YFSETQ in the germline V gene. This CDR3 has 16 amino acids. Trimming removed 4 bases from V and 0 bases from J, with 14 bases in between. The CDR3 reads CASSPWADSSYNEQFF. Here the CDR3 DNA reads TGCGCCAGCAGCCCTTGGGCGGATAGCTCCTACAATGAGCAGTTCTTC.

This clone was found once. The chain links TRBV7-2 to TRBJ2-7; 11 positions agree with TRBD1. This CDR3 spans 16 amino acids. V gave up 1 base and J gave up 1 base; unmatched junction bases: 3. Germline V CDR1 and CDR2: SGHTA, FQGNSA. In DNA, the CDR3 is TGTGCCAGCAGCTTAGAAGGGGACAGGGGGTCCTACGAGCAGTACTTC. Translating it yields CASSLEGDRGSYEQYF. Variable domain in full (rest from reference TRBV7-2 and TRBJ2-7): GAGVSQSPSNKVTEKGKDVELRCDPISGHTALYWYRQSLGQGLEFLIYFQGNSAPDKSGLPSDRFSAERTGGSVSTLTIQRTQQEDSAVYLCASSLEGDRGSYEQYFGPGTRLTVT.

The chain combines TRBV6-4 with TRBJ2-7; 7 nucleotides match TRBD2. This CDR3 comprises 13 residues. Looked up from germline, CDR1 is MRHNA and CDR2 is SNTAGT. V dropped 10 bases and J dropped 3; count of bases not matched to a gene: 9. The CDR3 is CATISGTRYEQYF. The CDR3 DNA reads TGTGCCACCATAAGCGGGACCCGCTACGAGCAGTACTTC.

J is TRBJ1-1 and V is TRBV6-5; TRBD1 aligns across 11 bases. Germline V gives CDR1 MNHEY, CDR2 SVGAGI. V lost 6 bases and J lost 6; bases outside the gene matches: 6. CDR3 size: 14 residues. CDR3 sequence reads: CASRPGTGGAEAFF. In DNA, the CDR3 is TGTGCCAGCAGACCTGGGACAGGGGGAGCTGAAGCTTTCTTT.

This clone occurred once. CDR3 coding DNA: TGTGCCAGTTCGGACCTGGGGGAGTATCAGCCCCAGCATTTT. This sequence encodes CASSDLGEYQPQHF. V usage is TRBV27 and J usage is TRBJ1-5; TRBD1 is a possible D gene (5 bases). This CDR3 has 14 amino acids. Germline assignment: CDR1 MNHEY and CDR2 SMNVEV (reference sequence). V was shortened by 9 bases and J by 5 bases, with 17 bases between the two germline ends.

V and J are TRBV7-2 and TRBJ2-7, with 13 bases fitting TRBD2. V shed 5 bases, J shed 0 bases, and the junction held 4 bases outside the gene matches. Looked up from germline, CDR1 is SGHTA and CDR2 is FQGNSA. The CDR3 has 16 residues. As DNA, the CDR3 is TGTGCCAGCAGCCAGTGGACTAGCGGGAGCTCCTACGAGCAGTACTTC. Its protein is CASSQWTSGSSYEQYF.

The chain joins TRBV9 to TRBJ2-5, with 12 bases lining up with TRBD2. The CDR3 is made up of 15 amino acids. V gave up 4 bases and J gave up 4 bases; unmatched junction bases: 5. Germline CDR1 is SGDLS and CDR2 is YYNGEE. CDR3 coding DNA: TGTGCCAGCAGCCTAGCGGGAGGGCCCTCAGAGACCCAGTACTTC. Translation gives CASSLAGGPSETQYF. The full variable domain, its missing parts supplied by reference TRBV9 and TRBJ2-5, is DSGVTQTPKHLITATGQRVTLRCSPRSGDLSVYWYQQSLDQGLQFLIQYYNGEERAKGNILERFSAQQFPDLHSELNLSSLELGDSALYFCASSLAGGPSETQYFGPGTRLLVL.

V is TRBV29-1 and J is TRBJ1-3; the D is unclear. CDR1 SQVTM and CDR2 ANQGSEA come from the germline V gene. V gave up 1 base and J gave up 3 bases, with 22 bases separating them. The CDR3 is made up of 18 amino acids. The CDR3 is CSVEVLPTGNRFGNTIYF. The CDR3 region has the DNA TGCAGCGTTGAAGTGCTACCCACCGGGAACCGATTTGGAAACACCATATATTTT.

The chain joins TRBV11-3 to TRBJ2-5, with a possible D match to TRBD2 (6 bases). The germline V gene encodes CDR1 SGHNT and CDR2 YENEEA. This CDR3 region has 13 residues. V lost 5 bases and J 2 bases, leaving 9 bases between the germline ends. CDR3 amino acids: CASSPGGQETQYF. DNA of the CDR3: TGTGCCAGCAGCCCTGGGGGGCAAGAGACCCAGTACTTC.

The V gene is TRBV21-1, the J gene TRBJ2-7; the D call of TRBD2 is as the table states it, not checked on the DNA. TRBV21-1 is termed a pseudogene. The CDR3 extends over 14 amino acids. The CDR3 DNA sequence: TGTGCCAGCAGTCCGACCTGGACTTATTACGAGCAGTACTTC. Translated: CASSPTWTYYEQYF.

The rearrangement links TRBV5-5 to TRBJ1-5; D gene unclear. V was pared by 1 base and J by 7 bases, with 15 bases between. The CDR3 extends over 15 amino acids. Germline V gene data show CDR1 as SGHKS and CDR2 as YYEKEE (reference sequence). CDR3 nucleotides: TGTGCCAGCAGCTTGTGGGTACAGACGGGGCAGCCCCAGCATTTT. Translation: CASSLWVQTGQPQHF.

V is TRBV27 and J is TRBJ2-7; D is uncertain. This CDR3 spans 10 amino acids. Deletions cut 8 bases from V and 3 bases from J, with 5 bases between. CDR1 MNHEY and CDR2 SMNVEV come from the germline V gene (reference sequence). CDR3 in DNA: TGTGCCAGCGGGTTCTACGAGCAGTACTTC. Its protein is CASGFYEQYF.

The chain joins TRBV4-1 to TRBJ1-2; no clear D. The ends were cut back, 0 bases at V and 6 bases at J, with 11 bases in the middle. Germline V gene data show CDR1 as MGHRA and CDR2 as YSYEKL. The CDR3 runs 14 residues. In nucleotides, the CDR3 is TGCGCCAGCAGCCAAGACTCAAAATGGGATGGCTACACCTTC. This sequence encodes CASSQDSKWDGYTF.

V is TRBV7-9 and J is TRBJ2-7; D remains unclear. Per germline, CDR1 SEHNR and CDR2 FQNEAQ (reference sequence). This CDR3 has 15 residues. The V end was cut by 6 bases, the J end by 3 bases, with 18 bases between. The CDR3 bases are TGTGCCAGCAGTAAGAGGACGGAGTTTAGCTACGAGCAGTACTTC. This sequence encodes CASSKRTEFSYEQYF.

This chain joins TRBV18 and TRBJ2-7; D is unclear. The CDR3 is 16 amino acids. The ends were cut back, 5 bases at V and 3 bases at J, with 20 bases in the middle. Germline values: CDR1 KGHSH, CDR2 LQKENI. In DNA form, the CDR3 reads TGTGCCAGCTCAGACCCGGCCAGCCTACCCTTCTACGAGCAGTACTTC. It encodes CASSDPASLPFYEQYF.

The genes are TRBV29-1 and TRBJ2-1; 7 bases are shared with TRBD2. This CDR3 region has 13 residues. From germline, CDR1 is SQVTM and CDR2 ANQGSEA. V trimming: 3 bases; J trimming: 6 bases; junction bases outside the gene matches: 5. The CDR3 here is CSVDAGVRNEQFF. In DNA, the CDR3 is TGCAGCGTTGACGCGGGAGTCCGCAATGAGCAGTTCTTC.

This chain connects TRBV28 to TRBJ1-5; 7 bases map to TRBD1. V shed 5 bases and J 5 bases; nucleotides not matched to a gene: 6. Germline CDR1 and CDR2: MDHEN and SYDVKM. The CDR3 spans 14 residues. The CDR3, as DNA: TGTGCCAGCAGTAATTACAGGGGCCATCAGCCCCAGCATTTT. It specifies CASSNYRGHQPQHF.

The V gene is TRBV7-9, the J gene TRBJ1-1; no firm D call. In germline, CDR1 is SEHNR, CDR2 FQNEAQ (reference sequence). The germline V and J ends were trimmed by 3 bases and 6 bases, with 11 bases remaining between them. The CDR3 runs to 13 residues. CDR3 region: CASSFGGSAEAFF. The DNA of the CDR3 is TGTGCCAGCAGCTTTGGTGGTTCAGCTGAAGCTTTCTTT.

V and J are TRBV5-1 and TRBJ2-3, with unresolved D. CDR1 and CDR2 from the germline V gene are SGHRS and YFSETQ. This CDR3 has 15 residues. Trimming pared 4 bases from V and 2 bases from J, leaving 14 bases between. This chain's CDR3 is CASSDVALATDTQYF. In DNA, the CDR3 is TGCGCCAGCAGCGACGTTGCTTTGGCCACAGATACGCAGTATTTT.

The gene calls are TRBV4-1 and TRBJ2-7; D not resolved. The CDR3 is 14 amino acids. V lost 3 bases and J lost 3, with 12 bases in between. The germline V gene encodes CDR1 MGHRA and CDR2 YSYEKL. CDR3 bases: TGCGCCAGCAGCCATCGAGGCAGTAGCTACGAGCAGTACTTC. It yields the protein CASSHRGSSYEQYF.

The chain links TRBV4-2 to TRBJ2-3; D ambiguous. The CDR3 totals 15 residues. V shed 1 base and J shed 1 base, with 9 bases lying between them. Germline V lookup: CDR1 LGHNA, CDR2 YNFKEQ. The CDR3 protein is CASSQVLRGTDTQYF. In DNA form, the CDR3 reads TGTGCCAGCAGCCAAGTGCTAAGGGGCACAGATACGCAGTATTTT.

This rearrangement joins TRBV4-3 to TRBJ2-1, with 11 nucleotides matching TRBD2. This CDR3 region has 14 residues. V lost 8 bases to trimming and J lost 10 bases; unmatched junction nucleotides: 10. Germline values: CDR1 LGHNA, CDR2 YSLEER. This CDR3 reads CASGFSGRAGEQFF. CDR3 nucleotide sequence: TGCGCCAGCGGATTTAGCGGGAGGGCAGGGGAGCAGTTCTTC.

The chain uses TRBV7-9 and TRBJ2-1; 7 positions match TRBD1. This CDR3 has 13 residues. Germline lookup yields CDR1 SEHNR and CDR2 FQNEAQ (reference sequence). Trimming at V came to 1 base and at J to 9 bases, leaving 3 bases not matched to a gene. The CDR3 DNA sequence: TGTGCCAGCAGCTTAGTGGGGACAGCTGAGCAGTTCTTC. This sequence encodes CASSLVGTAEQFF.

CDR3 residues: CASSPVIFGVYEQYF. As DNA, the CDR3 is TGTGCCAGCAGCCCTGTCATCTTTGGGGTTTACGAGCAGTACTTC. The chain has TRBV7-2 and TRBJ2-7; D remains ambiguous. CDR1 is SGHTA and CDR2 is FQGNSA in the germline V gene. The CDR3 length is 15 residues. Trimming took 5 bases from V and 4 from J, leaving 18 bases between them.

The rearrangement links TRBV15 to TRBJ1-4; D gene uncertain. The ends were cut back, 1 base at V and 6 bases at J, with 12 bases in the middle. Germline assignment: CDR1 LNHNV and CDR2 YYDKDF (reference sequence). CDR3 size: 15 residues. This CDR3 reads CATSRVRRMDEKLFF. CDR3 sequence (DNA): TGTGCCACCAGCAGAGTTAGGCGGATGGATGAAAAACTGTTTTTT.

The chain is built from TRBV12-5 and TRBJ1-1; D gene unclear. V was shortened by 0 bases and J by 1 base, with 6 bases between the two germline ends. CDR3 length: 14 residues. Germline assignment: CDR1 LGHNT and CDR2 FRNRAP. The CDR3 here is CASGLVPENTEAFF. CDR3 DNA: TGTGCTAGTGGTTTGGTACCCGAGAACACTGAAGCTTTCTTT.

The rearrangement uses TRBV11-2 and TRBJ2-7; either TRBD1 or TRBD2 may fit D (5 bases each). CDR1 and CDR2 from the germline V gene are SGHAT and FQNNGV. Trimming took 4 bases from V and 6 from J, leaving 13 bases between them. This CDR3 has 13 amino acids. CDR3: CASSYRDRTEQYF. CDR3 nucleotide sequence: TGTGCCAGCAGCTACCGGGACCGGACCGAGCAGTACTTC.

This rearrangement joins TRBV27 to TRBJ2-7; 12 nucleotides align to TRBD2. This CDR3 is 15 amino acids long. V lost 8 bases to trimming and J lost 0 bases; unmatched junction nucleotides: 5. Per the germline V gene, CDR1 is MNHEY and CDR2 is SMNVEV (reference sequence). CDR3 region: CASGILAGGSYEQYF. CDR3 DNA sequence: TGTGCCAGCGGTATACTAGCGGGAGGCTCCTACGAGCAGTACTTC.